This T cell receptor beta chain was captured by sequencing in a study of blood T cell repertoires in COVID-19. As for the study in general: Collection of acute and convalescent COVID-19 samples took place in the United States, Italy and Spain.

Germline lookup yields CDR1 SGHAT and CDR2 FQNNGV. J gave up 5 bases and V 3 bases, and 6 bases lay outside the gene matches. The CDR3 contains 15 residues. The repertoire was sequenced with immunoSEQ multiplex PCR; TCRdb's copy has only in-frame clones and lacks some. This table has a few hundred thousand clones, 89% appearing once. The sample consisted of peripheral blood. The receptor comes from a woman aged 40 to 50 who had recovered from COVID-19. The chain is built from TRBV11-2 and TRBJ2-1; 8 bases are a match to TRBD2. CDR3 sequence: CASSFGTRTHNEQFF. The CDR3 DNA reads as TGTGCCAGCAGCTTCGGGACTAGGACCCACAATGAGCAGTTCTTC.